Listed below are T cell receptor beta chains from one sample, sequenced in a study of blood T cells in healthy people across ages. TCRdb independently ran MiXCR on the 5' RACE reads; one entry per CDR3 protein. The data contain about 830,000 distinct CDR3 sequences, around 62% of them seen just once; the ten biggest clones take up about a quarter. Source material: blood. The receptors shown here come from a man aged 25-45 years in good health. Each CDR3 is given with its conserved first and last residue. A D gene is named only where the DNA matches it firmly. The size of a clone is reported for some rows only, either as once, few or many, or as a class for expanded clones.

>TRBJ2-2|TRBV7-2|NA|NA
TGTGCCAGCAGCTTAGGTTCCCATCTAGCCTCCGGGGAGCCGTTTTTT
CASSLGSHLASGEPFF
>TRBJ1-1|TRBV28|NA|NA
TGTGCCAGCAGTTTTCAAGCGAGGGGCACTGAAGCTTTCTTT
CASSFQARGTEAFF
>TRBJ2-7|TRBV29-1|NA|NA
TGCAGCGTTGTACAGGATGCCTACGAGCAGTACTTC
CSVVQDAYEQYF
>TRBJ2-7|TRBV28|NA|once
TGTGCCAGCAGTTTGGGGACCTTAGCGTCCTACGAGCAGTACTTC
CASSLGTLASYEQYF
>TRBJ1-6|TRBV4-3|TRBD1|NA
TGCGCCAGCAGCCAACATCTAGGGGGCAGGGATTCACCCCTCCACTTT
CASSQHLGGRDSPLHF
>TRBJ2-5|TRBV3-1|NA|NA
TGTGCCAGCGGGACGGAGACCCAGTACTTC
CASGTETQYF
>TRBJ2-6|TRBV9|NA|NA
TGTGCCAGCAGCTCGGGAACCTCTGGGGCCAACGTCCTGACTTTC
CASSSGTSGANVLTF
>TRBJ2-1|TRBV4-3|NA|NA
TGCGCCAGCAGCCAAGATCGGGTCGATGGCTCCTACAATGAGCAGTTCTTC
CASSQDRVDGSYNEQFF
>TRBJ2-1|TRBV9|NA|few
TGTGCCAGCAGCCCATTGACAGGCTGGACCTACAATGAGCAGTTCTTC
CASSPLTGWTYNEQFF
>TRBJ2-7|TRBV20-1|TRBD1|NA
TGCAGTGCTAGGGGGGACAGGGCCGTCCAGTACTTC
CSARGDRAVQYF
>TRBJ2-1|TRBV7-9|TRBD2|NA
TGTGCCAGCAGCCCCCCAGGACTAGCGGGGGCAAATGAGCAGTTCTTC
CASSPPGLAGANEQFF
>TRBJ2-1|TRBV9|NA|few
TGTGCCAGCAGCGTAGAGGGCAGGGACTACAATGAGCAGTTCTTC
CASSVEGRDYNEQFF
>TRBJ2-6|TRBV27|NA|few
TGTGCCAGCGGATACTCTGAGGCCAACGTCCTGACTTTC
CASGYSEANVLTF
>TRBJ2-1|TRBV7-2|NA|once
TGTGCCAGCAGCTTACCGGGACTGGCGTACAATGAGCAGTTCTTC
CASSLPGLAYNEQFF
>TRBJ1-2|TRBV6-2/TRBV6-3|TRBD1|NA
TGTGCCAGCAGCTTACGGGACAGCCTTCTCTATGGCTACACCTTC
CASSLRDSLLYGYTF
>TRBJ2-7|TRBV6-5|NA|few
TGTGCCAGCAGTTACAAGGAGAATGACGAGCAGTACTTC
CASSYKENDEQYF
>TRBJ2-3|TRBV29-1|NA|NA
TGCAGCGTTTCCTCAGCCTCCTTGACAGATACGCAGTATTTT
CSVSSASLTDTQYF
>TRBJ2-5|TRBV10-3|NA|NA
TGTGCCATCACCCCGGGACAAGGGGAGACCCAGTACTTC
CAITPGQGETQYF
>TRBJ1-6|TRBV7-3|NA|NA
TGTGCCAGCAGCGTAGGGCAGAGTAGTTCACCCCTCCACTTT
CASSVGQSSSPLHF
>TRBJ2-7|TRBV4-2|TRBD2|NA
TGTGCCAGCAGCCAAGACCCCGCTAGCGGGGGGGTACGCCTCTCCTACGAGCAGTACTTC
CASSQDPASGGVRLSYEQYF
>TRBJ1-4|TRBV10-3|TRBD1|NA
TGTGCCATCAGTGACGGACAGGTTAATGAAAAACTGTTTTTT
CAISDGQVNEKLFF
>TRBJ2-1|TRBV30|NA|NA
TGTGCCTGGAGTGTACGGTACAATGAACAGTTCTTC
CAWSVRYNEQFF
>TRBJ1-5|TRBV6-2/TRBV6-3|TRBD1|few
TGTGCCAGCAGTCGGACAGGGGGCGGACAGCCCCAGCATTTT
CASSRTGGGQPQHF
>TRBJ1-5|TRBV7-2|NA|NA
TGTGCCAGCAGCCTCCAGGGTTGGGGTTCGGGCAATCAGCCCCAGCATTTT
CASSLQGWGSGNQPQHF
>TRBJ2-4|TRBV6-6|NA|few
TGTGCCAGCAGCAGGGACGTCGGCATTCAGTACTTC
CASSRDVGIQYF
>TRBJ2-7|TRBV5-1|TRBD2|NA
TGCGCCAGCAGCTCAGGACCGGGAGGGTCCTACGAGCAGTACTTC
CASSSGPGGSYEQYF
>TRBJ1-4|TRBV4-2|NA|NA
TGTGCCAGCAGCCAGAGGGGACAAGGGGCCGCTAATGAAAAACTGTTTTTT
CASSQRGQGAANEKLFF
>TRBJ1-4|TRBV6-1|NA|NA
TGTGCCAGCAGTCCCTTAGGCCTTGTTGCAACTAATAAAAAACTGTTTTTT
CASSPLGLVATNKKLFF
>TRBJ1-1|TRBV3-1|NA|NA
TGTGCCAGCAGCCAAGGGGGGCAACGGGCTTTCTTT
CASSQGGQRAFF
>TRBJ2-7|TRBV20-1|NA|NA
TGCAGTGCTAGAGAACCTAGCCGGGGCTACGAGCAGTACTTC
CSAREPSRGYEQYF
>TRBJ2-7|TRBV6-5|TRBD2|NA
TGTGCCAGCAGGTCCCCGGGGGGGAACTACGAGCAGTACTTC
CASRSPGGNYEQYF
>TRBJ2-1|TRBV4-3|TRBD1|few
TGCGCCAGCAGCCAAGTAGACAGGGGGCCCTACAATGAGCAGTTCTTC
CASSQVDRGPYNEQFF
>TRBJ2-1|TRBV27|NA|NA
TGTGCCAGCAGTGTAACTACTGGGACTCCCCAAGAGACCCAGTTCTTC
CASSVTTGTPQETQFF
>TRBJ2-5|TRBV28|TRBD1|once
TGTGCCAGCAGTTTATGGGGGACAGGGCTTGGGACCCAGTACTTC
CASSLWGTGLGTQYF
>TRBJ1-6|TRBV29-1|TRBD1|NA
TGCAGCGTTTTCGGACAGGGAGGGCTCCTCCACTTT
CSVFGQGGLLHF
>TRBJ2-5|TRBV5-1|TRBD2|NA
TGCGCCAGCAGCCCCGGACGAGCGGGGAAAGAGACCCAGTACTTC
CASSPGRAGKETQYF
>TRBJ1-5|TRBV25-1|NA|few
TGTGCCAGCAGCCAGTTTAATCAGCCCCAGCATTTT
CASSQFNQPQHF
>TRBJ2-3|TRBV20-1|TRBD1|NA
TGCAGAGTGCTAAGGACAGGGCGCACAGATACGCAGTATTTT
CRVLRTGRTDTQYF
>TRBJ2-3|TRBV3-1|NA|few
TGTGCCAGCAGCCAAGATCCAGCACGCAGCACAGATACGCAGTATTTT
CASSQDPARSTDTQYF
>TRBJ1-1|TRBV20-1|NA|many
TGCAGTGCTAGTCCCGGACCCCAAAGGCTCAAGGAAGCTTTCTTT
CSASPGPQRLKEAFF